This T cell receptor beta chain stems from a study of cytomegalovirus exposure and HLA in healthy donors (dated by TCRdb to the late 2010s). Concerning the study at large: In an earlier analysis of under 750 of the donors, 276 Gb of sequence data and roughly 100 million unique TCR beta sequences from roughly 190 million T cells were reported. In a later genetic analysis, genome-wide SNP genotypes for about 65% of the roughly 670 donors were used, and that subset was treated as a discovery cohort. In the later analysis, no new phenotypic data were used to find candidate immune exposures; instead, reliance was placed on TCR beta sequences and their occurrence across donors. Among 300 to 500 genotyped donors of the cohort, an average of approximately 220,000 unique TCR beta nucleotide sequences was sequenced per donor, of which about 18% were non-productive. Approximately 330 gigabases of sequencing data and around 85 million unique TCR sequences made up an early release that covered about 640 HLA-typed donors. High-throughput TCR immunosequencing, statistical association of individual TCRs with disease status, and machine learning were combined to predict cytomegalovirus infection status. Of the 300 to 400 genotyped donors, over 65% fell in the genetic ancestry cluster associated with self-reported Caucasian donors. All discovery cohort repertoires had been generated using a single sequencing platform. Class I and class II HLA loci were covered by the typing at four-digit resolution. The study aimed to test whether cataloging public T cell receptors could reveal signatures of past pathogen exposure. Along with the roughly 700-subject first cohort, a separate validation cohort of over a hundred different subjects was used. Alongside the repertoire data, information on donor age, sex, ethnicity and CMV serostatus was compiled. In a later analysis, previously published TCR beta repertoires from about 670 donors were re-analyzed and high-resolution HLA genotyping was added so that TCR occurrence patterns could be studied. A few DR-DQ haplotypes were treated as single units for association and clustering because of strong linkage in the cohort. In an earlier analysis of 587 of the donors, high-throughput TCR beta sequencing was used to judge whether each TCR beta V gene segment behaved as functional or pseudogenic. Using immunosequencing, the study profiled T cell repertoires from about 650 subjects and related those repertoires to cytomegalovirus serostatus. The number of donors typed differed by locus, with roughly 620-630 for A, B, C, DRB1 and DQB1, approximately 500 for DQA1, 606 for DPA1, and about 450 for DPB1.

On this clone itself: It lacks a known antigen. No qualities accompany the bases; no much larger clone lies one base away.

Via the germline V gene, CDR1 is MDHEN and CDR2 SYDVKM. After removal of 4 bases from V and 1 base from J, the junction retains 6 bases not matched to a gene. From its cysteine to its phenylalanine, the CDR3 spans 15 amino acids. The kept DNA is CDR3 alone, 45 bases in frame from the first base. The research as a whole found: Linkage disequilibrium might explain the correlated functional status among segregating V segments, but an unknown experimental factor could not be ruled out. The classifier was reported to diagnose cytomegalovirus status with high specificity and sensitivity in both the original cohort and the validation cohort. A group of highly shared sequence variants was considered likely to be a technical artifact of the sequencing pipeline. In vitro tests confirmed that a few of the cytomegalovirus-associated TCR beta chains recognize cytomegalovirus antigens. In a later genetic analysis, fewer N-insertions in productive TCRs were reported among donors in an Asian-associated ancestry cluster than the roughly 700-donor mean. According to a later analysis, parvovirus B19, influenza, CMV and Epstein-Barr virus appeared linked to several top co-occurrence clusters. Because some donors lacked HLA typing at each locus, the association tests relied only on the typed subset. The authors suggested that the approach could potentially be extended to other disease states and immunological phenotypes. Compared with equally common non-associated chains, HLA-associated TCR beta chains in a later analysis were more clonally expanded and had lower generation probabilities. The only immune exposure information available for the cohort was CMV serostatus. V-gene and J-gene trimming of TCR beta chains was associated with a missense DCLRE1C variant in a later genetic analysis, and the association was replicated in an independent cohort. While some public TCRs were present in many individuals, most TCR sequences turned up only very rarely across donors. A total of roughly 160 TCR beta chains were listed by the study as associated with cytomegalovirus. This cohort had only TCR beta chains sequenced, and the lack of alpha or paired-chain data limited which features could be detected. Roughly uniform sequencing depth across donors was assumed in presence/absence analyses, although this assumption may not hold. When HLA alleles, especially DR and DQ, strongly co-occurred, attributing TCR associations to individual alleles was difficult. In an earlier analysis of about 600 of the donors, most TCR beta V segments appeared in productive rearrangements about 90% or about 30% of the time, broadly matching IMGT annotations. According to a later analysis, most CMV-associated TCR beta chains appeared to be HLA-restricted, and the HLA associations seemed to be driven largely by CMV exposure. A further reported finding was that TCR beta sequences accurately predicted the HLA-A and HLA-B alleles for most subjects in the first cohort. According to a later analysis, TCR association rates differed among HLA loci, with DRB1 alleles showing the most associated TCRs and HLA-C alleles showing the fewest. Some IMGT-functional V segments, including TRBV6-2 and TRBV6-3, could not be distinguished by the 87-base-pair reads and were therefore excluded. A later analysis associated about 18,000 TCR beta sequences with specific HLA alleles at a false discovery rate of 0.05. Some 15 rarely observed V segments, including chromosome 9 orphons, were excluded from the earlier analysis of about 600 of the donors because counts were too low.

The library was built by means of the immunoSEQ multiplex PCR assay. A mixture of 60 forward primers for TCR Vbeta segments and 13 reverse primers for TCR Jbeta segments was used in the multiplex PCR. The CDR3 region of rearranged TCR beta genes was amplified from genomic DNA with a multiplex PCR assay. The amplified TCR beta libraries were sequenced on the Illumina HiSeq System as 87-base-pair reads. On the study's bioinformatics: A later analysis tallied approximately 87 million unique TCR beta chains across the 666 repertoires, and about 12 million of those chains were shared by two or more donors. A nearest-neighbor algorithm error-corrected the raw reads and collapsed the reads into unique sequences, merging closely related sequences to remove PCR and sequencing errors. CDR3 sequences were aligned to IMGT reference sequences to assign V, D and J gene segments. Each retained sequence needed at least a six-nucleotide match to both a V gene segment and a J gene segment. Rearrangements were classified as productive when the CDR3 lacked stop codons and remained in frame with V and J, and all other rearrangements were classified as non-productive. CDR3 was defined according to IMGT convention as the region running from the second conserved V-encoded cysteine to the conserved J-encoded phenylalanine. Sequences without an unambiguous match to a single V gene segment were excluded from the earlier analysis of approximately 560 of the donors. An earlier analysis of about 590 of the donors classified V segments as functional when productive rearrangements were above 56.7% and as segregating when the standard deviation between donors was above 5%. A statistical classification framework was built to diagnose cytomegalovirus status from the catalog of TCR beta chain sequences. V and J gene assignment, in a later analysis, came from comparing TCR nucleotide sequences with IMGT/GENE-DB human TR gene sequences. The TCRdist pipeline was used in a later analysis to assign CDR3 sequences and most-parsimonious VDJ recombination scenarios. In a later analysis, each TCR beta chain was defined by its CDR3 amino acid sequence together with its V-gene family, and reads without a unique V-gene family were excluded. In a later analysis, fewer than 600 highly shared, low-generation-probability nucleotide sequences were removed to address suspected cross-contamination and a sequencing artifact. For each public chain, a later analysis derived a clonal expansion index from normalized ranks of inferred template counts within each repertoire. In a later analysis, generation probabilities were computed with a VDJ recombination model fitted to out-of-frame rearrangements, and the resulting probabilities were checked against IGoR. In a later analysis, TCR-TCR, TCR-HLA and TCR-CMV co-occurrence was scored with hypergeometric tests, and a repertoire-size bias correction was applied to TCR pairs. A later analysis estimated false discovery rates by permuting HLA or CMV assignments 20 times. In a later analysis, co-occurring TCRs were grouped with DBSCAN, and TCRdist sequence similarity was added when clustering was performed within HLA-allele-positive subsets. For co-occurrence clustering, repertoires with fewer than 30,000 or more than 120,000 public chains were excluded, along with several repertoires with anomalous nucleotide sharing. TCRdb stores this immuneACCESS table with in-frame sequences only. Part of the clones is absent; in the studies checked, under half of the shortfall reflects unresolved V genes, and no reason is known for the rest. V, J and clone size are those of that table, while D and trimming were read from the DNA. Recorded for this sample are about 110,000 clones; under 85% of them occurred a single time. The top ten clonotypes cover 6.1% of the sample.

The cohort comprised some 680 healthy bone marrow donors. At the time of sampling, all cohort members were nominally healthy, though unrecorded immune exposures were likely present. The donor tested CMV seronegative and was one of the 352 seronegative cohort members. A peripheral blood sample was collected from each donor, and TCR beta sequencing was performed on peripheral blood mononuclear cells. Genomic DNA extraction from the blood cell samples was performed with the Qiagen DNeasy Blood Extraction Kit. Specimen: PBMCs. This receptor chain uses TRBV28 and TRBJ2-7, with TRBD1 matching 8 junction bases. This TCR derives from a man aged 18-30 years in good health and CMV-seronegative. The nucleotides read TGTGCCAGCAGTTCATACAGGGACAGGTCCTACGAGCAGTACTTC. Translated, it gives CASSSYRDRSYEQYF.